Below are 6 T cell receptor beta chains sequenced from a single sample in a study of identical twins. TCRdb reanalysed the 5' RACE reads using MiXCR and keeps one entry per CDR3 protein. Among 400,000 to 500,000 distinct CDR3 sequences, 14% were seen once, and the ten largest hold 0.98%. These data also featured in a second study, about yellow fever vaccine responses in identical twins.

Source material: CD4+ T cells sorted from blood. Receptor source: a young woman in good health.

The rearrangement joins TRBV6-1 to TRBJ2-7, with a tentative D call TRBD1 (6 bases). V lost 5 bases, J lost 4 bases, and 18 bases lay in between. The CDR3 contains 15 residues. The germline gives CDR1 MNHNS, CDR2 SASEGT. CDR3 nucleotides: TGTGCCAGCAGTCTTACAGGGATAGCGAGATACGAGCAGTACTTC. Its protein product is CASSLTGIARYEQYF.

This clonotype was seen more than once but under ten times. V is TRBV29-1 and J is TRBJ2-1; 10 bases match TRBD2. V shed 7 bases, J shed 3 bases, and the junction held 6 bases outside the gene matches. Germline V gene lookup returns CDR1 SQVTM and CDR2 ANQGSEA. CDR3 size: 14 residues. CDR3 amino acids: CSGIAGGLYNEQFF. For the CDR3, the DNA is TGCAGCGGTATAGCGGGGGGACTCTACAATGAGCAGTTCTTC.

The chain employs TRBV7-9 and TRBJ2-5, with TRBD1 as a possible D gene (5 bases). CDR1 and CDR2 from the germline V gene are SEHNR and FQNEAQ (reference sequence). The V end was cut by 0 bases, the J end by 1 base, with 6 bases between. This CDR3 has 14 amino acids. The CDR3 region has the DNA TGTGCCAGCAGCTTAGCGACAGCCCAAGAGACCCAGTACTTC. Protein sequence: CASSLATAQETQYF.

J is TRBJ2-5 and V is TRBV29-1; D is uncertain. Trimming removed 4 bases from V and 5 bases from J, with 11 bases in between. CDR1 is SQVTM, CDR2 ANQGSEA, per germline. The CDR3 totals 12 residues. CDR3: CSVVKVGETQYF. The CDR3 nucleotides read TGCAGCGTTGTTAAGGTGGGGGAGACCCAGTACTTC.

This clonotype came up a few times. The rearrangement links TRBV7-2 to TRBJ1-1, with D hard to call. The CDR3 covers 14 residues. V lost 5 bases, J lost 1 base, and 11 bases lay in between. Per germline, CDR1 SGHTA and CDR2 FQGNSA. The CDR3 loop is CASSQRPANTEAFF. CDR3 nucleotides: TGTGCCAGCAGCCAGCGGCCAGCGAACACTGAAGCTTTCTTT.

The rearrangement joins TRBV6-2 or TRBV6-3 to TRBJ2-1; D is perhaps TRBD2 (6 bases). Per the germline V gene, CDR1 is MNHEY and CDR2 is SVGEGT. CDR3 length: 11 residues. V lost 5 bases, J lost 10 bases, and 9 bases lay in between. The CDR3 nucleotides read TGTGCCAGCAGTAGGCTAGCGGAGCAGTTCTTC. Its protein product is CASSRLAEQFF.